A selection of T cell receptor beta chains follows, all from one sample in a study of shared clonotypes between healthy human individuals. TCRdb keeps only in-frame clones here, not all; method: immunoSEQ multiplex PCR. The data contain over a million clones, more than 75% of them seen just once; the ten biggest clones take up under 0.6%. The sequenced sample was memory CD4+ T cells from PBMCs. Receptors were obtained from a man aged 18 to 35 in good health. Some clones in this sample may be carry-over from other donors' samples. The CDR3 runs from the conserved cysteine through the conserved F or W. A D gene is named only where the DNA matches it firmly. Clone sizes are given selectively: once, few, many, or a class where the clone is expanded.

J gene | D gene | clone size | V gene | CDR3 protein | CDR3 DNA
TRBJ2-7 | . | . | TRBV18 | CASSPQGGARSSYEQYF | TGTGCCAGCTCACCCCAAGGGGGTGCCAGGAGCTCCTACGAGCAGTACTTC
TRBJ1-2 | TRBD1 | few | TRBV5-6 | CASSQWVEGALNGYTF | TGTGCCAGCAGCCAATGGGTTGAGGGGGCTCTTAATGGCTACACCTTC
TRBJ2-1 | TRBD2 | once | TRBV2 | CASNLGTSGRDEQFF | TGTGCCAGCAACTTAGGGACTAGCGGGAGGGATGAGCAGTTCTTC
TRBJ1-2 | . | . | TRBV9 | CASSPMTPTGAAGYTF | TGTGCCAGCAGCCCAATGACCCCTACGGGGGCGGCTGGCTACACCTTC
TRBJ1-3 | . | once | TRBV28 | CASSSVYAGGGNTIYF | TGTGCCAGCAGTTCCGTGTACGCGGGGGGGGGAAACACCATATATTTT
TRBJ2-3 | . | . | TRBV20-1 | CSATLTDTQYF | TGCAGTGCTACACTTACAGATACGCAGTATTTT
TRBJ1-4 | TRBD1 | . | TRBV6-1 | CASSEVYTGVEKLFF | TGTGCCAGCAGTGAAGTATACACAGGGGTCGAAAAACTGTTTTTT
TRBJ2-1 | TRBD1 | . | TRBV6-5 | CASRRDRNNEQFF | TGTGCCAGCAGGAGGGACAGAAACAATGAGCAGTTCTTC
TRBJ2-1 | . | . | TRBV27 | CASSRSSGRQFF | TGTGCCAGCAGTCGGTCGTCGGGGAGGCAGTTCTTC
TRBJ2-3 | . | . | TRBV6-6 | CAVRGSGTDTQYF | TGTGCCGTTCGGGGGAGCGGAACAGATACGCAGTATTTT
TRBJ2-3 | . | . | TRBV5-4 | CASSFRLEGATDTQYF | TGTGCCAGCAGCTTCCGTCTGGAGGGGGCAACAGATACGCAGTATTTT
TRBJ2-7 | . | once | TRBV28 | CASHRQAYEQYF | TGTGCCAGCCATAGACAGGCCTACGAGCAGTACTTC
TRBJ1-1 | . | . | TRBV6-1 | CASSPGTDYTEAFF | TGTGCCAGCAGCCCCGGGACTGACTACACTGAAGCTTTCTTT
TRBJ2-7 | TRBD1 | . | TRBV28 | CASSALVQTGGYEQYF | TGTGCCAGCAGCGCTCTCGTTCAGACAGGGGGCTACGAGCAGTACTTC
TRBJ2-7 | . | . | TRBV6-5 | CASSPEGLTYEQYF | TGTGCCAGCAGCCCGGAGGGCCTTACCTACGAGCAGTACTTC
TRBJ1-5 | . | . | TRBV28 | CASSPSTGDQPQHF | TGTGCCAGCAGTCCATCGACAGGCGATCAGCCCCAGCATTTT
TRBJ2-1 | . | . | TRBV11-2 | CASSLDYQRVRNEQFF | TGTGCCAGCAGCTTAGACTATCAGCGGGTTCGGAATGAGCAGTTCTTC
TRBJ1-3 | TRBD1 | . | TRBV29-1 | CSVEVGGRGVGNTIYF | TGCAGCGTTGAAGTGGGAGGCAGGGGGGTTGGAAACACCATATATTTT
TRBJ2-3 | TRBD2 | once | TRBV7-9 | CASSFSSGSTDTQYF | TGTGCCAGCAGCTTTTCTAGCGGGAGCACAGATACGCAGTATTTT
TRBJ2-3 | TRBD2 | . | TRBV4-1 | CASSQEFAGRADTQYF | TGCGCCAGCAGCCAAGAGTTTGCAGGGAGGGCAGATACGCAGTATTTT
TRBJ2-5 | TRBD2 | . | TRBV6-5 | CASSYMRETETQYF | TGTGCCAGCAGTTACATGCGGGAGACAGAGACCCAGTACTTC
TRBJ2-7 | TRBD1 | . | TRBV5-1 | CASSQRQGSYEQYF | TGCGCCAGCAGCCAAAGACAGGGTTCCTACGAGCAGTACTTC
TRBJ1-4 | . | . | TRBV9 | CASSVGFGGNHEKLFF | TGTGCCAGCAGCGTAGGGTTTGGGGGGAATCATGAAAAACTGTTTTTT
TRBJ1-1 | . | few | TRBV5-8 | CASSLDVSEAFF | TGTGCCAGCAGCTTGGACGTCAGCGAAGCTTTCTTT
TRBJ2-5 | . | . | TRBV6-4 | CASSSGPTQYF | TGTGCCAGCAGCTCCGGACCGACCCAGTACTTC
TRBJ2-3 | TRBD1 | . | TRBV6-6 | CASSSGQGARDTQYF | TGTGCCAGCAGTTCCGGACAGGGGGCGAGAGATACGCAGTATTTT
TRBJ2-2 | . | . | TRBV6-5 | CASSEDGTGELFF | TGTGCCAGCAGTGAAGACGGAACCGGGGAGCTGTTTTTT